Presented here are 30 T cell receptor beta chains from one specimen sequenced in a study of blood T cell repertoires in COVID-19. Data came from immunoSEQ multiplex PCR; TCRdb stores just in-frame clones and leaves some out. The table lists more than 55,000 clones, approximately 90% of them singletons. Sequences were obtained from peripheral blood. The receptors stem from a human donor with active COVID-19. The donor label of this sample is uncertain.

V and J are TRBV29-1 and TRBJ2-1, with D tentatively TRBD2 (6 bases). The CDR3 contains 12 residues. V shed 4 bases and J shed 9 bases, with 13 bases lying between them. Germline V lookup: CDR1 SQVTM, CDR2 ANQGSEA. CDR3 DNA: TGCAGCGTTGTCGGGGGAAGAGGTGAGCAGTTCTTC. Its protein is CSVVGGRGEQFF.

The chain links TRBV11-3 to TRBJ2-5, with 14 positions matching TRBD2. Germline values: CDR1 SGHNT, CDR2 YENEEA. Trimming cost V 5 bases and J 2 bases; bases outside gene matches: 7. The CDR3 length is 17 residues. Here the CDR3 DNA reads TGTGCCAGCAGCCCAGGACTAGCGGGGGGAACACAAGAGACCCAGTACTTC. Protein sequence: CASSPGLAGGTQETQYF.

The chain's CDR3 is CASRPRTSVSNEQFF. The DNA of the CDR3 is TGTGCCAGCAGGCCAAGGACTAGCGTCAGCAATGAGCAGTTCTTC. This chain joins TRBV11-2 and TRBJ2-1; 9 bases fit TRBD2. Trimming at V came to 6 bases and at J to 6 bases, leaving 9 bases not matched to a gene. CDR1 SGHAT and CDR2 FQNNGV come from the germline V gene. This CDR3 region has 15 residues.

The chain is built from TRBV4-3 and TRBJ2-7, with D possibly matching TRBD1 (5 bases). This CDR3 is 15 amino acids long. CDR1 is LGHNA, CDR2 YSLEER, per germline. The V end lost 0 bases, the J end lost 2 bases, and 11 bases lay between the germline ends. CDR3 loop: CASSQDLVRAYEQYF. For the CDR3, the DNA is TGCGCCAGCAGCCAAGATCTTGTCAGGGCCTACGAGCAGTACTTC.

J is TRBJ2-5 and V is TRBV4-1, with D tentatively TRBD2 (7 bases). The germline V gene encodes CDR1 MGHRA and CDR2 YSYEKL. The CDR3 covers 16 residues. Deletions cut 0 bases from V and 5 bases from J, with 16 bases between. The CDR3 protein is CASSQEGGGAWETQYF. The CDR3 region has the DNA TGCGCCAGCAGCCAAGAAGGAGGGGGGGCTTGGGAGACCCAGTACTTC.

This chain joins TRBV12-3 or TRBV12-4 and TRBJ2-7, with 7 bases lining up with TRBD1. The CDR3 covers 12 residues. V lost 6 bases and J lost 6; bases outside the gene matches: 5. CDR3 coding DNA: TGTGCCAGCAGGGATACAGGGGCCGAGCAGTACTTC. Its translation: CASRDTGAEQYF.

The V call is TRBV10-3, the J call TRBJ2-1; D gene unclear. The CDR3 sequence is 16 residues long. V was pared by 1 base and J by 0 bases, with 10 bases between. Germline loops: CDR1 ENHRY, CDR2 SYGVKD. The CDR3, as DNA: TGTGCCATCAGTGAGTATCCTCCGAGCTCCTACAATGAGCAGTTCTTC. Translating gives CAISEYPPSSYNEQFF.

This clone was seen a single time. This chain connects TRBV5-1 to TRBJ2-5; perhaps TRBD2 as D (6 bases). V lost 2 bases and J lost 3, with 14 bases in between. This CDR3 comprises 15 residues. Germline V lookup: CDR1 SGHRS, CDR2 YFSETQ. CDR3 region: CASSFFRGSEETQYF. CDR3 bases: TGCGCCAGCAGCTTCTTTCGGGGGAGCGAAGAGACCCAGTACTTC.

The J gene is TRBJ1-2, the V gene TRBV19; TRBD1 matches at 8 bases. The CDR3 sequence is 14 residues long. V dropped 5 bases and J dropped 7; count of bases not matched to a gene: 9. Germline-derived CDR1 and CDR2 are LNHDA and SQIVND (reference sequence). The CDR3 bases are TGTGCCAGTAGTCATCGACAGGGGTGGTTTGGCTACACCTTC. Encoded protein: CASSHRQGWFGYTF.

The chain has TRBV28 and TRBJ1-2, with D unclear. CDR3 length: 14 amino acids. With 6 bases removed from V and 4 bases from J, the gap between germline ends came to 15 bases. Germline V gives CDR1 MDHEN, CDR2 SYDVKM. The CDR3 bases are TGTGCCAGCAGCCCCGAGTTCTGGTCCTATGGCTACACCTTC. Translation gives CASSPEFWSYGYTF.

The chain has TRBV28 and TRBJ2-5; 8 bases agree with TRBD1. The CDR3 sequence is 15 residues long. Germline trimming cut 5 bases from V and 2 bases from J; bases unmatched to any gene: 7. The germline V gene encodes CDR1 MDHEN and CDR2 SYDVKM. The CDR3 nucleotides read TGTGCCAGCAGTCGGACAGGGACGAAACAAGAGACCCAGTACTTC. Its translation is CASSRTGTKQETQYF.

V usage is TRBV9 and J usage is TRBJ1-1; D is possibly TRBD1 (5 bases). Germline assignment: CDR1 SGDLS and CDR2 YYNGEE. V was trimmed by 5 bases and J by 4 bases, leaving 18 bases between them. This CDR3 spans 15 amino acids. The chain's CDR3 is CASSWGTGEGTEAFF. The CDR3 DNA follows: TGTGCCAGCAGTTGGGGGACGGGAGAAGGCACTGAAGCTTTCTTT.

The genes are TRBV19 and TRBJ2-1; TRBD1 matches 9 bases. The CDR3 consists of 15 residues. Looked up from germline, CDR1 is LNHDA and CDR2 is SQIVND (reference sequence). The ends lost 5 bases at V and 3 bases at J; junction bases unmatched: 5. CDR3 amino acids: CASSPNRGLYNEQFF. The CDR3 nucleotides read TGTGCCAGTAGTCCGAACAGGGGGCTCTACAATGAGCAGTTCTTC.

The V gene is TRBV11-2, the J gene TRBJ2-1, with D possibly matching TRBD2 (5 bases). CDR1 and CDR2 (germline): SGHAT, FQNNGV. V was trimmed by 1 base and J by 0 bases, leaving 10 bases between them. The CDR3 sequence is 16 residues long. Here the CDR3 DNA reads TGTGCCAGCAGCTTAGCCGAGGGTAACTCCTACAATGAGCAGTTCTTC. It codes for CASSLAEGNSYNEQFF.

CDR3 sequence (DNA): TGTGCCAGCAGCACGGGCCTGAAGGGGGAAAAACTGTTTTTT. Amino acid sequence: CASSTGLKGEKLFF. This rearrangement joins TRBV7-2 to TRBJ1-4; perhaps TRBD1 as D (5 bases). CDR1 is SGHTA and CDR2 is FQGNSA in the germline V gene. The CDR3 sequence is 14 residues long. The V end lost 5 bases, the J end lost 8 bases, and 15 bases lay between the germline ends.

This sequence joins TRBV6-5 and TRBJ2-2; D possibly corresponds to TRBD1 (6 bases). Germline V gene sequence: CDR1 MNHEY, CDR2 SVGAGI. CDR3 length equals 13 residues. The V gene lost 2 bases and the J gene lost 6 bases, with 7 bases spanning the gap. The CDR3: CASSYRQAGELFF. The CDR3 DNA sequence: TGTGCCAGCAGTTACCGACAGGCCGGGGAGCTGTTTTTT.

The chain employs TRBV6-1 and TRBJ1-1, with 9 bases lining up with TRBD1. Germline CDR1 and CDR2: MNHNS and SASEGT. J was trimmed by 5 bases and V by 5 bases; bases with no gene match: 3. The CDR3 covers 13 residues. As DNA, the CDR3 is TGTGCCAGCAGTACGACAGGGGGGACTGAAGCTTTCTTT. Translation: CASSTTGGTEAFF.

The gene calls are TRBV13 and TRBJ2-5; 10 bases agree with TRBD2. V lost 4 bases, J lost 2 bases, and 13 bases stayed unmatched. Germline V CDR1 and CDR2: PRHDT, FYEKMQ (reference sequence). This CDR3 has 18 residues. The CDR3: CASSSDPLAGVGQETQYF. In DNA, the CDR3 is TGTGCCAGCAGCTCCGACCCTCTAGCGGGAGTGGGTCAAGAGACCCAGTACTTC.

The chain joins TRBV24-1 to TRBJ2-2; unclear D gene. V gave up 4 bases and J gave up 9 bases, with 5 bases separating them. CDR1 is KGHDR and CDR2 is SFDVKD in the germline V gene. This CDR3 has 11 residues. CDR3 bases: TGTGCCACCAGTGACTTAAGGGAGCTGTTTTTT. This sequence encodes CATSDLRELFF.

This clone was observed once. The CDR3 protein is CASSQDPLALAGLPLYNEQFF. As DNA, the CDR3 is TGCGCCAGCAGCCAAGATCCCCTCGCGCTAGCGGGACTACCGCTTTACAATGAGCAGTTCTTC. The rearrangement joins TRBV4-3 to TRBJ2-1, with TRBD2 identical over 9 bases. The germline CDR1 and CDR2 sequences are LGHNA and YSLEER. With 0 bases clipped from V and 4 bases from J, the junction kept 19 bases outside the gene matches. This CDR3 region has 21 residues.

V usage is TRBV27 and J usage is TRBJ1-3; D may be TRBD1 (6 bases). The germline CDR1 and CDR2 sequences are MNHEY and SMNVEV (reference sequence). Trimming removed 6 bases from V and 1 base from J, with 16 bases in between. This CDR3 has 16 residues. Written as DNA, the CDR3 is TGTGCCAGCAGACCGACAGGCGAGGGATCTGGAAACACCATATATTTT. It is translated as CASRPTGEGSGNTIYF.

The chain recombines TRBV7-9 with TRBJ1-2; D is undetermined. The CDR3 spans 11 residues. Germline V gives CDR1 SEHNR, CDR2 FQNEAQ (reference sequence). V dropped 1 base and J dropped 7 bases, with 4 bases sitting between them. The CDR3 reads CASSLELGYTF. The CDR3 DNA reads as TGTGCCAGCAGCTTAGAGCTTGGCTACACCTTC.

This clone was counted once. This rearrangement joins TRBV9 to TRBJ2-3, with TRBD1 matching over 9 bases. The J segment lost 1 base and the V segment lost 4 bases, leaving 7 bases of the junction unmatched. Germline V CDR1 and CDR2: SGDLS, YYNGEE. This CDR3 has 16 residues. The CDR3 reads CASSPLTGGGTDTQYF. The CDR3 nucleotides read TGTGCCAGCAGCCCACTGACAGGGGGTGGCACAGATACGCAGTATTTT.

This chain joins TRBV6-6 and TRBJ2-3; D unclear. The germline V and J ends were trimmed by 0 bases and 6 bases, with 7 bases remaining between them. Germline-derived CDR1 and CDR2 are MNHNY and SVGAGI (reference sequence). CDR3 length: 13 residues. The CDR3, as DNA: TGTGCCAGCAGTTACTCGCTCGGGGATACGCAGTATTTT. As protein: CASSYSLGDTQYF.

The chain carries TRBV14 and TRBJ1-3; D unclear. The CDR3 contains 16 residues. Trimming shortened V by 4 bases and J by 0 bases, and 13 bases separated the two germline ends. The germline V gene has CDR1 SGHDN and CDR2 FVKESK. DNA for the CDR3: TGTGCCAGCAGCCTTGCTACCTTCATCTCTGGAAACACCATATATTTT. It is translated as CASSLATFISGNTIYF.

The rearrangement joins TRBV24-1 to TRBJ2-2, with D perhaps matching TRBD1 (6 bases). The CDR3 has 16 amino acids. The germline V gene has CDR1 KGHDR and CDR2 SFDVKD. Trimming removed 1 base at V and 0 bases at J, with 8 bases between. This chain's CDR3 is CATSDFRTANTGELFF. The CDR3 DNA follows: TGTGCCACCAGTGATTTTCGGACAGCGAACACCGGGGAGCTGTTTTTT.

The rearrangement joins TRBV30 to TRBJ1-4; D remains ambiguous. Germline V CDR1 and CDR2: GTSNPN, SVGIG (reference sequence). Between the trimmed V and J ends, which lost 4 bases and 12 bases, there was a span of 15 bases. This CDR3 has 12 residues. The CDR3, as DNA: TGTGCCTGGACCCCTGGAGGAGTTGAACTGTTTTTT. Residues: CAWTPGGVELFF. Complete variable domain (other parts from reference TRBV30 and TRBJ1-4): SQTIHQWPATLVQPVGSPLSLECTVEGTSNPNLYWYRQAAGRGLQLLFYSVGIGQISSEVPQNLSASRPQDRQFILSSKKLLLSDSGFYLCAWTPGGVELFFGSGTQLSVL.

V is TRBV4-2 and J is TRBJ2-7; TRBD2 matches at 10 bases. V was pared by 0 bases and J by 3 bases, with 8 bases of the junction left unmatched. CDR3 length equals 17 residues. Germline-derived CDR1 and CDR2 are LGHNA and YNFKEQ. The CDR3 DNA reads TGTGCCAGCAGCCAAGATCGCCAGCGGGAGGGCCTCTACGAGCAGTACTTC. It translates to CASSQDRQREGLYEQYF.

The chain recombines TRBV4-1 with TRBJ2-1; TRBD2 matches 8 bases. V dropped 0 bases and J dropped 8; count of bases not matched to a gene: 6. CDR1 is MGHRA, CDR2 YSYEKL, per germline. The CDR3 runs 15 residues. The CDR3 sequence is CASSQDLSSGDEQFF. CDR3 nucleotides: TGCGCCAGCAGCCAAGATCTGAGTAGCGGGGATGAGCAGTTCTTC.

J is TRBJ2-1 and V is TRBV5-6; D is perhaps TRBD1 (6 bases). The CDR3 contains 16 residues. Trimming pared 4 bases from V and 4 bases from J, leaving 18 bases between. Germline V gene data show CDR1 as SGHDT and CDR2 as YYEEEE. As DNA, the CDR3 is TGTGCCAGCAGCCTTTACAGGGTTGCGAAGTACAATGAGCAGTTCTTC. This gives the protein CASSLYRVAKYNEQFF.